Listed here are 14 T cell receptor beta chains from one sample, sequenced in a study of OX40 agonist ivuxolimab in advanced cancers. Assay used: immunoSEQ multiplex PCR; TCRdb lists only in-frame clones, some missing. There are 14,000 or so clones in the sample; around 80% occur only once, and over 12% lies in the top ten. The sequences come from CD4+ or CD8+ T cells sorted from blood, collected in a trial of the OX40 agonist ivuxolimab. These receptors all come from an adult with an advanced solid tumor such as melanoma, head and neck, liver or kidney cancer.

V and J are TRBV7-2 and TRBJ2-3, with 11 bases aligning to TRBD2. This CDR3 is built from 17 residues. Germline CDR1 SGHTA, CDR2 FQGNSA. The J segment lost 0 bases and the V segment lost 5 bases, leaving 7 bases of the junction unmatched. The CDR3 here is CASSTGLAGTSTDTQYF. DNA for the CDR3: TGTGCCAGCAGCACCGGACTAGCGGGCACTAGCACAGATACGCAGTATTTT. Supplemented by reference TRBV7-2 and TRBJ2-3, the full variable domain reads GAGVSQSPSNKVTEKGKDVELRCDPISGHTALYWYRQSLGQGLEFLIYFQGNSAPDKSGLPSDRFSAERTGGSVSTLTIQRTQQEDSAVYLCASSTGLAGTSTDTQYFGPGTRLTVL.

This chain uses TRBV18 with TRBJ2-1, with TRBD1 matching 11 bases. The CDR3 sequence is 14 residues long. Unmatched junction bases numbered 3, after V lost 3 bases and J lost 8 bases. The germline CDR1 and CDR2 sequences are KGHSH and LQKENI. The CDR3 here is CASSPDRGQDEQFF. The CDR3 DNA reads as TGTGCCAGCTCACCGGACAGGGGGCAGGATGAGCAGTTCTTC.

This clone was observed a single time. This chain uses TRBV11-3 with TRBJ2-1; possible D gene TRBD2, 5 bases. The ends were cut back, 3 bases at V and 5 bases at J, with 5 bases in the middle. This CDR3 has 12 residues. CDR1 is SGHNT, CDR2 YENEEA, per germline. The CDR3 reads CASSFGDNEQFF. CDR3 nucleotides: TGTGCCAGCAGCTTCGGGGACAATGAGCAGTTCTTC.

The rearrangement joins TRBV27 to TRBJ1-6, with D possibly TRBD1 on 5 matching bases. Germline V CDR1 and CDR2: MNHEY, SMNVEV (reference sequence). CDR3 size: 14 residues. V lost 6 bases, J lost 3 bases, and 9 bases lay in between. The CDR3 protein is CASRRGNYNSPLHF. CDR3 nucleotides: TGTGCCAGCAGAAGGGGCAACTATAATTCACCCCTCCACTTT.

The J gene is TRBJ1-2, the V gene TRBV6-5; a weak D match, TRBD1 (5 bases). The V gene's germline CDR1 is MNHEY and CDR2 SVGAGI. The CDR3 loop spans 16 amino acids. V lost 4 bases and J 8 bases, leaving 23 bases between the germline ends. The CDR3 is CASSFQKSGGLWGYTF. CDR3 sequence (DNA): TGTGCCAGCAGTTTCCAGAAGTCCGGGGGTCTTTGGGGCTACACCTTC.

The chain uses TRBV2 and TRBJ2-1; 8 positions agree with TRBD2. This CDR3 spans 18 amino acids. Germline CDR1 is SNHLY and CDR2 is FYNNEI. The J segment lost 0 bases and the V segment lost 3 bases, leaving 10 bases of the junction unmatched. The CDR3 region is CASSDDKLAARSYNEQFF. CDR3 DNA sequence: TGTGCCAGCAGTGACGATAAACTAGCGGCCCGCTCCTACAATGAGCAGTTCTTC.

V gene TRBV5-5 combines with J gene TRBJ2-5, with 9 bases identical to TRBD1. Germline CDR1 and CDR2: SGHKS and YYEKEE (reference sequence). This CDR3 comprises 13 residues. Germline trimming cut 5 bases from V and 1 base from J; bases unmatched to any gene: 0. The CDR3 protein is CASRGQGQETQYF. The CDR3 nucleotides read TGTGCCAGCAGGGGACAGGGCCAAGAGACCCAGTACTTC.

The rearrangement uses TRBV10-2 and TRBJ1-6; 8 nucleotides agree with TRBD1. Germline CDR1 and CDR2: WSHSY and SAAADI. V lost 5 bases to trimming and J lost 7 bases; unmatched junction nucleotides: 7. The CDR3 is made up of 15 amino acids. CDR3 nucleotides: TGCGCCAGCAGTTCGACAGGGGCATGGAATTCACCCCTCCACTTT. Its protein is CASSSTGAWNSPLHF.

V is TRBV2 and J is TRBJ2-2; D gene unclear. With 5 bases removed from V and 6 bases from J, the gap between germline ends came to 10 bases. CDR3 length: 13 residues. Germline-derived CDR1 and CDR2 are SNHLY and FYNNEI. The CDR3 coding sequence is TGTGCCAGCAGTCCGAACGTCCCCGGGGAGCTGTTTTTT. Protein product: CASSPNVPGELFF.

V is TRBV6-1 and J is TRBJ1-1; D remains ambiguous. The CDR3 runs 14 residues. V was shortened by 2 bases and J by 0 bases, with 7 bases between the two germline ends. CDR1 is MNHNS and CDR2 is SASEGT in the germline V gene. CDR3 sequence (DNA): TGTGCCAGCAGTGAACTACGAGTGAACACTGAAGCTTTCTTT. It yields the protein CASSELRVNTEAFF.

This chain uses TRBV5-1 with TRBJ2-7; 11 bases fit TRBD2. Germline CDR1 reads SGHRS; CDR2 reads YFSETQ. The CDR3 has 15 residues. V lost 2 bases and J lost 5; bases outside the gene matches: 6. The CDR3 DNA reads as TGCGCCAGCAGCTTAGGTAGCGGGGGGGCCAACGAGCAGTACTTC. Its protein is CASSLGSGGANEQYF.

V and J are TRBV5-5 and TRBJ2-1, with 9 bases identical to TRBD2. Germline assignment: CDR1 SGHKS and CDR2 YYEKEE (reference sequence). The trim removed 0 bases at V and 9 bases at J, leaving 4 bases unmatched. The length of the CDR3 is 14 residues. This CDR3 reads CASSLGGGAGEQFF. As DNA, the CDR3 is TGTGCCAGCAGCTTGGGCGGGGGGGCAGGTGAGCAGTTCTTC.

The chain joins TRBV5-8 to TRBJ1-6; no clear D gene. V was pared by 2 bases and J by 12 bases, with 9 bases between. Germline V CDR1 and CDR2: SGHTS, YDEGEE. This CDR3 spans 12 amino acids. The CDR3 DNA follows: TGTGCCAGCAGCTTCGAACGTAAACCCCTCCACTTT. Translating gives CASSFERKPLHF.

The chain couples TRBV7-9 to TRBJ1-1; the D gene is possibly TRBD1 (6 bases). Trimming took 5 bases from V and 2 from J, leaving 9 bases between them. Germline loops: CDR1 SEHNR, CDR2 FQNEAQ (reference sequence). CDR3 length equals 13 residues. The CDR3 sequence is CASSRQENTEAFF. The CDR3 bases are TGTGCCAGCAGCAGACAGGAAAACACTGAAGCTTTCTTT.